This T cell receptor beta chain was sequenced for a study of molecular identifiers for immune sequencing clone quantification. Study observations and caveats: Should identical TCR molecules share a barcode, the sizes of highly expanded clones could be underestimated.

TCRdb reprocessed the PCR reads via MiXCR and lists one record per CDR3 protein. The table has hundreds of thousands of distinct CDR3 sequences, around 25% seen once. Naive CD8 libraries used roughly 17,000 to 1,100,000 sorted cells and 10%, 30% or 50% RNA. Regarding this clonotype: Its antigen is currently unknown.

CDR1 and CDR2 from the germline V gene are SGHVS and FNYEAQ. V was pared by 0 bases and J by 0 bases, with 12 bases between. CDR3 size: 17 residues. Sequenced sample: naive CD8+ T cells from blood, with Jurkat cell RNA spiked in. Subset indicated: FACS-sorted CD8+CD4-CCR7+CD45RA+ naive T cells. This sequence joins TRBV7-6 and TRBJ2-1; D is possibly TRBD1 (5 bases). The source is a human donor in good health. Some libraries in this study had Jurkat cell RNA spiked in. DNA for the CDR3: TGTGCCAGCAGCTTAGCAGGGGCGTTGAGCTCCTACAATGAGCAGTTCTTC. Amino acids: CASSLAGALSSYNEQFF.